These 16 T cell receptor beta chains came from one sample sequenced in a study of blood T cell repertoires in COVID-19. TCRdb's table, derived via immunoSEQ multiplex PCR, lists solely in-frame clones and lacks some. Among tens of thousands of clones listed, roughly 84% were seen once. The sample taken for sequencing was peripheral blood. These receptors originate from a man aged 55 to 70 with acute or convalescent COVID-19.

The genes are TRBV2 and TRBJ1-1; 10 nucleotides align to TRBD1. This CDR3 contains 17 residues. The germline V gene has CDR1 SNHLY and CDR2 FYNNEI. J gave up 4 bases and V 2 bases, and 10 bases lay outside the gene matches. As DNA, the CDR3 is TGTGCCAGCAGTGAACTGGGAGACAGGGGGCCGGGCACTGAAGCTTTCTTT. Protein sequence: CASSELGDRGPGTEAFF.

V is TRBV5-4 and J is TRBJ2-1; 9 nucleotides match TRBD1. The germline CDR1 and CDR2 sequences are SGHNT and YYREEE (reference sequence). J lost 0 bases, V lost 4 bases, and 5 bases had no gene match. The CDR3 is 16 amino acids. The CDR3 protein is CASSRETGGSYNEQFF. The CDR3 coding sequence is TGTGCCAGCAGCAGAGAGACAGGGGGCTCCTACAATGAGCAGTTCTTC.

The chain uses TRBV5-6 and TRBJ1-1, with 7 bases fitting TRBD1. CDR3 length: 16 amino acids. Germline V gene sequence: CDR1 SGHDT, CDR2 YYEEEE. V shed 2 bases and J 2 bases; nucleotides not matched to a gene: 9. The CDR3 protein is CASSFGGTALNTEAFF. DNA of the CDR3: TGTGCCAGCAGCTTCGGCGGGACAGCACTAAACACTGAAGCTTTCTTT.

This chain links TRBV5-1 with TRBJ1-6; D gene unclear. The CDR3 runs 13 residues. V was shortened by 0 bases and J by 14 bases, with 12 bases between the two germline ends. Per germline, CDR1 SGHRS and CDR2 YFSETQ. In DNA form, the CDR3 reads TGCGCCAGCAGCTTGGTCGGCGGGGAATCCCTCCACTTT. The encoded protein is CASSLVGGESLHF.

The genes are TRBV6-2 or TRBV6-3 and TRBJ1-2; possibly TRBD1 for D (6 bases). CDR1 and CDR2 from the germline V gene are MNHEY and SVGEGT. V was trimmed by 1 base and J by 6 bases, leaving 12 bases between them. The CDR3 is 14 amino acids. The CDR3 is CASSYWGLADGYTF. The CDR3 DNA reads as TGTGCCAGCAGTTACTGGGGGCTAGCGGATGGCTACACCTTC.

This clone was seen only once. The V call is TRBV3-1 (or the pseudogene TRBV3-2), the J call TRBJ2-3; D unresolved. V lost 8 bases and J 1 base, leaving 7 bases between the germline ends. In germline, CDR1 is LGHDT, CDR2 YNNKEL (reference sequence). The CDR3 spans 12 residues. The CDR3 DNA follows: TGTGCCAGCTCCCGAGGCACAGATACGCAGTATTTT. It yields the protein CASSRGTDTQYF.

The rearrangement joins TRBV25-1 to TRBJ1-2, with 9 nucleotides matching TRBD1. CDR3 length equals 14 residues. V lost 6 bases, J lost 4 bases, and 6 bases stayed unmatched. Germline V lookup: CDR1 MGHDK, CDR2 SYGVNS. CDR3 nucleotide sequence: TGTGCCAGCAGAGAGGAGGGACAGGGCTATGGCTACACCTTC. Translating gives CASREEGQGYGYTF.

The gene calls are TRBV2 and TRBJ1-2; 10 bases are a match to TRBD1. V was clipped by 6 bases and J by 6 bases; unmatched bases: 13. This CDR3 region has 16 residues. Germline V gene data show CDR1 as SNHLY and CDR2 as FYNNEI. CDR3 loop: CASRISYTGTGDGYTF. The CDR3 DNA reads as TGTGCCAGCAGGATTTCGTACACCGGGACAGGGGATGGCTACACCTTC. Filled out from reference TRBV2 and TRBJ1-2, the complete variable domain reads EPEVTQTPSHQVTQMGQEVILRCVPISNHLYFYWYRQILGQKVEFLVSFYNNEISEKSEIFDDQFSVERPDGSNFTLKIRSTKLEDSAMYFCASRISYTGTGDGYTFGSGTRLTVV.

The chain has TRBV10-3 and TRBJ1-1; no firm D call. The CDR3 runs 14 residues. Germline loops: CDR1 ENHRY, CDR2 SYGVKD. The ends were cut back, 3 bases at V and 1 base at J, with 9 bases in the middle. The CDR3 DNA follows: TGTGCCATCAGTGAACGAGGGTGGAACACTGAAGCTTTCTTT. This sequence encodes CAISERGWNTEAFF.

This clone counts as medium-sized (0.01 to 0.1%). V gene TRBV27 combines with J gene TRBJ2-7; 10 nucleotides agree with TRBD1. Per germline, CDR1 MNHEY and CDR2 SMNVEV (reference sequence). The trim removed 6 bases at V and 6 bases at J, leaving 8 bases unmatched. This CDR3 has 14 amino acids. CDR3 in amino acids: CASSWGTGDTEQYF. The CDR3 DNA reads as TGTGCCAGCAGCTGGGGGACAGGGGATACCGAGCAGTACTTC.

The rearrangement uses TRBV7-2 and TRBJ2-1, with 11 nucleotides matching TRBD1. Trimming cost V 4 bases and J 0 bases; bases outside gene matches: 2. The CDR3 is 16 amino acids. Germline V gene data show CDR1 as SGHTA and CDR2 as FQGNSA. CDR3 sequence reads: CASSSGTGGSYNEQFF. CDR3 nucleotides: TGTGCCAGCAGCTCGGGGACAGGGGGCTCCTACAATGAGCAGTTCTTC.

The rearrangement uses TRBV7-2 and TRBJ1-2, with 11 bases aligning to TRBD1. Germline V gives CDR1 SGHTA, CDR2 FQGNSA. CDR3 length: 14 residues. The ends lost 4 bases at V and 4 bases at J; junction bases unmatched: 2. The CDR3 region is CASSSGTGGYGYTF. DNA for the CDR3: TGTGCCAGCAGCTCCGGGACAGGGGGCTATGGCTACACCTTC.

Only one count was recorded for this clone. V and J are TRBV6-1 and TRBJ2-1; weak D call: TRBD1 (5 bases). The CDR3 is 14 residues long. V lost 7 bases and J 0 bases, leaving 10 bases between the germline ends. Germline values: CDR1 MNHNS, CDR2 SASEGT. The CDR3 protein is CASTQRGSYNEQFF. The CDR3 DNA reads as TGTGCCAGCACTCAAAGGGGCTCCTACAATGAGCAGTTCTTC.

In nucleotides, the CDR3 is TGTGCCAGCTCACCACTTTTGCAGGGGGCTGCTGGGGCCAACGTCCTGACTTTC. Protein sequence: CASSPLLQGAAGANVLTF. J is TRBJ2-6 and V is TRBV18, with 8 bases that match TRBD1. The CDR3 has 18 residues. Germline CDR1 KGHSH, CDR2 LQKENI. After removal of 1 base from V and 2 bases from J, the junction contained 7 bases not matched to a gene. Full variable domain (outside the CDR3, taken from reference TRBV18 and TRBJ2-6): NAGVMQNPRHLVRRRGQEARLRCSPMKGHSHVYWYRQLPEEGLKFMVYLQKENIIDESGMPKERFSAEFPKEGPSILRIQQVVRGDSAAYFCASSPLLQGAAGANVLTFGAGSRLTVL.

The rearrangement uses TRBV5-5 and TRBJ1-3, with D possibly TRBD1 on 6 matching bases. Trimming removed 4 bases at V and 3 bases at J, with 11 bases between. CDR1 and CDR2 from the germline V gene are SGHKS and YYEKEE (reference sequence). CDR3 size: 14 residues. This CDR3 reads CASSKDSLGNTIYF. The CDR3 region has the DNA TGTGCCAGCAGCAAGGACAGCCTTGGAAACACCATATATTTT.

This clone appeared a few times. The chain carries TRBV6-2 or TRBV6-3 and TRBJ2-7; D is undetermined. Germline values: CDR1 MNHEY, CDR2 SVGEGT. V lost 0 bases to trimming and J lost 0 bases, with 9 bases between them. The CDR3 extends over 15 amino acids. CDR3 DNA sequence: TGTGCCAGCAGTTACTCGGCTAGTTCCTCCTACGAGCAGTACTTC. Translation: CASSYSASSSYEQYF.